This entry lists 19 T cell receptor beta chains sequenced from one sample in a study of type 1 regulatory T cells. Overall study findings and caveats: Type 1 regulatory T cells had a more restricted TCR repertoire than non-type 1 regulatory T cells.

Their antigens remain unidentified. TCRdb itself ran the reads through MiXCR, one entry per CDR3 protein. The sample consists of under 75,000 distinct CDR3 sequences, less than 25% of them appearing once. The sequenced sample consisted of cultured type 1 regulatory T (Tr1) cells, either the whole culture or a sorted fraction (not recorded which). These receptors came from a human donor in good health.

This clonotype was detected a few times. A much larger clonotype is one base distant, so this may be a read error. CDR3: CASSPRPINTGELFF. In DNA, the CDR3 is TGTGCCAGCTCACCTCGCCCGATCAACACCGGGGAGCTGTTTTTT. This chain connects TRBV18 to TRBJ2-2; unclear D gene. The CDR3 covers 15 residues. Germline CDR1 reads KGHSH; CDR2 reads LQKENI. Trimming took 3 bases from V and 2 from J, leaving 10 bases between them.

The chain employs TRBV30 and TRBJ1-5; no clear D. The CDR3 runs to 13 residues. Germline V gene lookup returns CDR1 GTSNPN and CDR2 SVGIG (reference sequence). The V end was cut by 1 base, the J end by 11 bases, with 15 bases between. The DNA of the CDR3 is TGTGCCTGGAGTGATAACCATGGGAAATCCCAGCATTTT. Translating it yields CAWSDNHGKSQHF.

The gene calls are TRBV9 and TRBJ2-7; D gene ambiguous. Germline CDR1 SGDLS, CDR2 YYNGEE. V shed 0 bases and J shed 9 bases, with 10 bases lying between them. This CDR3 comprises 12 residues. This CDR3 reads CASSVDVGGQYF. The CDR3 DNA reads as TGTGCCAGCAGCGTAGATGTTGGCGGGCAGTACTTC.

As concerns this clonotype: It is likely a read error, because the conserved phenylalanine at the end of the CDR3 is missing. The chain recombines TRBV9 with TRBJ2-7; the D gene is possibly TRBD1 (6 bases). The CDR3 consists of 14 residues. Trimming removed 0 bases from V and 2 bases from J, with 9 bases in between. The V gene's germline CDR1 is SGDLS and CDR2 YYNGEE. CDR3: CASSVGPGAYEQYL. The CDR3 nucleotides read TGTGCCAGCAGCGTAGGTCCAGGGGCCTACGAGCAGTACCTC.

This chain links TRBV29-1 with TRBJ2-3, with D possibly matching TRBD1 (6 bases). Per the germline V gene, CDR1 is SQVTM and CDR2 is ANQGSEA. Trimming took 4 bases from V and 6 from J, leaving 17 bases between them. The CDR3 sequence is 14 residues long. CDR3 DNA sequence: TGCAGCGTTGGGGGGCGGAACACACGGGATACGCAGTATTTT. Protein product: CSVGGRNTRDTQYF.

This chain uses TRBV7-2 with TRBJ1-3; D ambiguous. The V gene lost 2 bases and the J gene lost 0 bases, with 8 bases spanning the gap. Germline V gives CDR1 SGHTA, CDR2 FQGNSA. The CDR3 contains 15 residues. CDR3 coding DNA: TGTGCCAGCAGCTTAATGGGTAACTCTGGAAACACCATATATTTT. It is translated as CASSLMGNSGNTIYF.

This clonotype was seen a handful of times. The chain couples TRBV3-1 to TRBJ1-5; unclear D gene. V shed 1 base and J shed 1 base, with 11 bases lying between them. The CDR3 is 16 residues long. Per the germline V gene, CDR1 is LGHDT and CDR2 is YNNKEL (reference sequence). As DNA, the CDR3 is TGTGCCAGCAGCCAAGGTGATGGAGGGAGCAATCAGCCCCAGCATTTT. It yields the protein CASSQGDGGSNQPQHF.

In its sample, this clonotype was seen once. The chain carries TRBV5-4 and TRBJ2-1; D uncertain. The CDR3 extends over 16 amino acids. Deletions cut 1 base from V and 0 bases from J, with 11 bases between. The germline V gene encodes CDR1 SGHNT and CDR2 YYREEE (reference sequence). The CDR3 reads CASSLYGGSSYNEQFF. CDR3 sequence (DNA): TGTGCCAGCAGCTTGTACGGCGGAAGCTCCTACAATGAGCAGTTCTTC.

In this sample, this clonotype is medium-sized (0.01 to 0.1%). This CDR3 reads CASSLGLAGGNEQFF. CDR3 coding DNA: TGTGCCAGCAGCCTGGGACTAGCGGGAGGCAATGAGCAGTTCTTC. This chain uses TRBV5-4 with TRBJ2-1; 15 positions agree with TRBD2. The V gene's germline CDR1 is SGHNT and CDR2 YYREEE (reference sequence). The CDR3 has 15 residues. The V gene end was trimmed by 4 bases and the J gene end by 6 bases; junction bases not matched to a gene: 2.

This clonotype rates as medium-sized (0.01 to 0.1%). The chain combines TRBV25-1 with TRBJ2-4, with 7 bases lining up with TRBD1. V shed 3 bases and J 7 bases; nucleotides not matched to a gene: 6. The CDR3 consists of 14 residues. Germline V gene sequence: CDR1 MGHDK, CDR2 SYGVNS. The CDR3 nucleotides read TGTGCCAGCAGTGACCCGAGCAGGGGGAACATTCAGTACTTC. The encoded protein is CASSDPSRGNIQYF.

This clonotype has more than one count but fewer than ten. The chain carries TRBV25-1 and TRBJ2-4; D may correspond to TRBD1 or TRBD2 (5 bases each). The germline V gene encodes CDR1 MGHDK and CDR2 SYGVNS. Trimming removed 7 bases at V and 7 bases at J, with 14 bases between. The CDR3 length is 13 residues. In nucleotides, the CDR3 is TGTGCCAGCACTTCTTATGAGGGGAACATTCAGTACTTC. Its translation is CASTSYEGNIQYF. The complete variable domain, with remaining parts taken from reference TRBV25-1 and TRBJ2-4, reads EADIYQTPRYLVIGTGKKITLECSQTMGHDKMYWYQQDPGMELHLIHYSYGVNSTEKGDLSSESTVSRIRTEHFPLTLESARPSHTSQYLCASTSYEGNIQYFGAGTRLSVL.

V usage is TRBV30 and J usage is TRBJ1-2; D gene ambiguous. The ends were cut back, 2 bases at V and 0 bases at J, with 7 bases in the middle. Germline assignment: CDR1 GTSNPN and CDR2 SVGIG (reference sequence). The CDR3 covers 13 residues. CDR3 bases: TGTGCCTGGAGTAAGGGAGCTAACTATGGCTACACCTTC. Its protein is CAWSKGANYGYTF.

In this sample, this clonotype turned up many times. This chain connects TRBV5-6 to TRBJ1-6, with D hard to call. This CDR3 has 15 amino acids. CDR1 and CDR2 from the germline V gene are SGHDT and YYEEEE. V shed 4 bases and J shed 0 bases, with 8 bases lying between them. The CDR3 region has the DNA TGTGCCAGCAGCGCCAGCGTCTCCTATAATTCACCCCTCCACTTT. Amino acid sequence: CASSASVSYNSPLHF.

This clonotype was observed a few times. The rearrangement joins TRBV5-1 to TRBJ2-1, with 12 nucleotides matching TRBD2. V shed 0 bases, J shed 6 bases, and the junction held 1 base outside the gene matches. This CDR3 is built from 15 residues. Germline values: CDR1 SGHRS, CDR2 YFSETQ. In DNA form, the CDR3 reads TGCGCCAGCAGCTTGGTGACTAGCGGGAGCAATGAGCAGTTCTTC. It encodes CASSLVTSGSNEQFF.

The chain recombines TRBV5-1 with TRBJ2-1; TRBD2 matches at 13 bases. Germline CDR1 reads SGHRS; CDR2 reads YFSETQ. The ends lost 5 bases at V and 9 bases at J; junction bases unmatched: 11. CDR3 length: 16 amino acids. The CDR3 nucleotides are TGCGCCAGCAGGGCTCCTGGACTAGCGGGAGCGTTTGAGCAGTTCTTC. It encodes CASRAPGLAGAFEQFF.

The chain is built from TRBV28 and TRBJ2-2; 7 bases are shared with TRBD2. The CDR3 runs to 16 residues. Germline V CDR1 and CDR2: MDHEN, SYDVKM. V shed 4 bases, J shed 0 bases, and the junction held 5 bases outside the gene matches. DNA for the CDR3: TGTGCCAGCAGTTCCGCCGGGACTACGAACACCGGGGAGCTGTTTTTT. Translated: CASSSAGTTNTGELFF.

The chain carries TRBV5-1 and TRBJ2-1; 10 bases fit TRBD2. V shed 3 bases, J shed 4 bases, and the junction held 4 bases outside the gene matches. The CDR3 is 15 amino acids. Looked up from germline, CDR1 is SGHRS and CDR2 is YFSETQ. CDR3: CASSSGLADYNEQFF. CDR3 nucleotides: TGCGCCAGCAGCTCTGGACTAGCGGATTACAATGAGCAGTTCTTC.

Many counts were recorded for this clonotype. The CDR3 here is CSVGTRYTDTQYF. In DNA form, the CDR3 reads TGCAGCGTTGGCACGAGATACACAGATACGCAGTATTTT. The chain recombines TRBV29-1 with TRBJ2-3; D gene unclear. Trimming removed 4 bases at V and 2 bases at J, with 10 bases between. From germline, CDR1 is SQVTM and CDR2 ANQGSEA. The CDR3 length is 13 residues.

The V gene is TRBV30, the J gene TRBJ1-6; possible D gene TRBD1, 5 bases. The CDR3 runs 13 residues. V was clipped by 3 bases and J by 11 bases, with 14 bases between them. Germline V gives CDR1 GTSNPN, CDR2 SVGIG (reference sequence). The CDR3 loop reads CAWSQGRDAPLHF. The CDR3 bases are TGTGCCTGGAGCCAGGGCAGGGATGCACCCCTCCACTTT.